The next 17 T cell receptor beta chains were all read from a single sample in a study of molecular identifiers for immune sequencing clone quantification. TCRdb processed the PCR reads anew with MiXCR; each CDR3 protein has one entry. The data contain about 510,000 distinct CDR3 sequences, 25% of them seen just once; the ten biggest clones take up around 0.76%. Specimen: naive CD8+ T cells from blood, with Jurkat cell RNA spiked in. Subset specified: FACS-sorted CD8+CD4-CCR7+CD45RA+ naive T cells. Receptors were obtained from a human donor in good health. Some libraries in this study had Jurkat cell RNA spiked in.

Details on this clonotype: One junction end does not reproduce the germline sequence, and a read error may be involved. The chain has TRBV3-1 and TRBJ1-1; 11 bases map to TRBD1. The CDR3 has 15 residues. The V gene's germline CDR1 is LGHDT and CDR2 YNNKEL (reference sequence). CDR3 in DNA: TGTGCCAGCAGTCAAGGGACAGGGGGTGGATTGGGGCCTTTCTTT. Translated: CASSQGTGGGLGPFF.

This clonotype was counted at least ten times. The chain recombines TRBV6-1 with TRBJ2-4; D possibly corresponds to TRBD2 (6 bases). Per the germline V gene, CDR1 is MNHNS and CDR2 is SASEGT. This CDR3 contains 14 residues. The V end lost 1 base, the J end lost 7 bases, and 11 bases lay between the germline ends. CDR3 nucleotides: TGTGCCAGCAGTGAAGAGACTAGTTTCAACATTCAGTACTTC. Translation gives CASSEETSFNIQYF.

Comments on this clonotype: A much bigger clone sits one base away, suggesting this may be a read error. This chain connects TRBV6-1 to TRBJ1-1; no definite D call. Germline V gene lookup returns CDR1 MNHNS and CDR2 SASEGT. The CDR3 length is 16 residues. The CDR3 DNA sequence: TGTGCCAGCAGTGAAGATGGGTACAGCATGAACCCTGAAGCTTTCTTT. As protein: CASSEDGYSMNPEAFF.

This clonotype has only a few counts. The chain combines TRBV7-6 with TRBJ2-7; 10 nucleotides line up with TRBD1. Germline CDR1 is SGHVS and CDR2 is FNYEAQ. This CDR3 spans 15 amino acids. J gave up 3 bases and V 1 base, and 3 bases lay outside the gene matches. The CDR3 DNA reads as TGTGCCAGCAGCTTAGAGGACAGGGGGTTCTACGAGCAGTACTTC. Amino acid sequence: CASSLEDRGFYEQYF.

This clonotype was recorded many times. V and J are TRBV7-9 and TRBJ1-1; D perhaps matches TRBD1 (6 bases). Per the germline V gene, CDR1 is SEHNR and CDR2 is FQNEAQ (reference sequence). There are 17 residues in the CDR3. Between the trimmed V and J ends, which lost 0 bases and 4 bases, there was a span of 18 bases. CDR3 in amino acids: CASSLAPMWGRGTEAFF. DNA of the CDR3: TGTGCCAGCAGCTTAGCCCCAATGTGGGGGCGAGGCACTGAAGCTTTCTTT. Filled out from reference TRBV7-9 and TRBJ1-1, the complete variable domain reads DTGVSQNPRHKITKRGQNVTFRCDPISEHNRLYWYRQTLGQGPEFLTYFQNEAQLEKSRLLSDRFSAERPKGSFSTLEIQRTEQGDSAMYLCASSLAPMWGRGTEAFFGQGTRLTVV.

For the CDR3, the DNA is TGCGCCAGCAGCTTGGCCTCACTTTACGAGCAGTACTTC. Residues: CASSLASLYEQYF. The chain carries TRBV5-1 and TRBJ2-7; D gene ambiguous. V lost 0 bases, J lost 4 bases, and 8 bases lay in between. CDR3 length equals 13 residues. Germline V gives CDR1 SGHRS, CDR2 YFSETQ.

This clonotype showed up just once. One end of the junction is discordant with germline, which a read error may explain. This rearrangement joins TRBV13 to TRBJ2-2, with D unclear. Germline lookup yields CDR1 PRHDT and CDR2 FYEKMQ (reference sequence). CDR3 size: 14 residues. CDR3 residues: CASSFYGYTRELFF. CDR3 nucleotide sequence: TGTGCCAGCAGCTTTTATGGGTACACCAGGGAGCTGTTTTTT.

In its sample, this clonotype was seen many times. The CDR3 bases are TGTGCCAGCAGTCCCGGCGAGGGGACTGGGGCCAACGTCCTGACTTTC. It specifies CASSPGEGTGANVLTF. V is TRBV28 and J is TRBJ2-6; D may correspond to TRBD1 or TRBD2 (5 bases each). CDR3 size: 16 residues. V shed 5 bases and J shed 2 bases, with 13 bases lying between them. CDR1 and CDR2 from the germline V gene are MDHEN and SYDVKM.

This clonotype was recorded at least ten times. The J gene is TRBJ2-3, the V gene TRBV14; D is perhaps TRBD2 (5 bases). This CDR3 spans 14 amino acids. In germline, CDR1 is SGHDN, CDR2 FVKESK. Deletions cut 8 bases from V and 6 bases from J, with 18 bases between. The CDR3 DNA is TGTGCCAGCTCAGAAAAGCGGAGCTTGGATACGCAGTATTTT. Translating gives CASSEKRSLDTQYF.

V and J are TRBV7-9 and TRBJ1-4, with 7 bases lining up with TRBD1. Per the germline V gene, CDR1 is SEHNR and CDR2 is FQNEAQ (reference sequence). The J segment lost 0 bases and the V segment lost 5 bases, leaving 15 bases of the junction unmatched. The CDR3 spans 19 residues. CDR3 protein: CASSPTTGEVVPTNEKLFF. CDR3 nucleotides: TGTGCCAGCAGCCCAACAACAGGGGAGGTCGTCCCAACTAATGAAAAACTGTTTTTT. Variable domain in full (rest from reference TRBV7-9 and TRBJ1-4): DTGVSQNPRHKITKRGQNVTFRCDPISEHNRLYWYRQTLGQGPEFLTYFQNEAQLEKSRLLSDRFSAERPKGSFSTLEIQRTEQGDSAMYLCASSPTTGEVVPTNEKLFFGSGTQLSVL.

Comments on this clonotype: One base away lies a much larger clone, so this may be a sequencing read error. This sequence joins TRBV23-1 and TRBJ2-1; D may be TRBD2 (5 bases). TRBV23-1 is an open reading frame whose function is uncertain. The ends were cut back, 3 bases at V and 0 bases at J, with 15 bases in the middle. CDR3 length: 17 residues. The CDR3 is CASSHSTRVASYNEQFF. The CDR3 region has the DNA TGCGCCAGCAGTCATTCTACGAGGGTTGCCTCCTACAATGAGCAGTTCTTC.

This sequence joins TRBV28 and TRBJ2-1, with 8 bases identical to TRBD2. Germline CDR1 reads MDHEN; CDR2 reads SYDVKM. The CDR3 consists of 14 residues. The V gene end was trimmed by 3 bases and the J gene end by 3 bases; junction bases not matched to a gene: 1. The CDR3 is CASSFSGIYNEQFF. The CDR3 DNA sequence: TGTGCCAGCAGTTTTAGCGGGATCTACAATGAGCAGTTCTTC. The full variable domain, completed using reference TRBV28 and TRBJ2-1, is DVKVTQSSRYLVKRTGEKVFLECVQDMDHENMFWYRQDPGLGLRLIYFSYDVKMKEKGDIPEGYSVSREKKERFSLILESASTNQTSMYLCASSFSGIYNEQFFGPGTRLTVL.

As regards this clonotype: One base away lies a much larger clone, so this may be a sequencing read error. As DNA, the CDR3 is TGTGCCAGCAGCTTTCCCCAGGAGAAACTAGCGGCGGTATTCACCTTAGGTACGCAGTATTTT. It yields the protein CASSFPQEKLAAVFTLGTQYF. V gene TRBV5-3 combines with J gene TRBJ2-3; 8 bases fit TRBD2. TRBV5-3 has ORF status, its function being uncertain. The CDR3 consists of 21 residues.

This clonotype has only a few counts. V and J are TRBV19 and TRBJ1-5; D call uncertain. Per the germline V gene, CDR1 is LNHDA and CDR2 is SQIVND (reference sequence). Trimming took 10 bases from V and 2 from J, leaving 15 bases between them. The CDR3 is made up of 14 amino acids. CDR3 sequence reads: CATREGSGNQPQHF. Here the CDR3 DNA reads TGTGCCACCCGAGAGGGCAGTGGCAATCAGCCCCAGCATTTT.

This chain uses TRBV9 with TRBJ1-1; D gene ambiguous. CDR1 SGDLS and CDR2 YYNGEE come from the germline V gene. The length of the CDR3 is 14 residues. V was cut by 5 bases and J by 6 bases, with 17 bases left in between. The DNA of the CDR3 is TGTGCCAGCAGTCTTGGACCGGGATGGGCTGAAGCTTTCTTT. Its protein product is CASSLGPGWAEAFF. Full variable domain (missing parts from reference TRBV9 and TRBJ1-1): DSGVTQTPKHLITATGQRVTLRCSPRSGDLSVYWYQQSLDQGLQFLIQYYNGEERAKGNILERFSAQQFPDLHSELNLSSLELGDSALYFCASSLGPGWAEAFFGQGTRLTVV.

Ten or more counts support this clonotype. This sequence joins TRBV13 and TRBJ2-3; 12 bases are a match to TRBD2. Germline lookup yields CDR1 PRHDT and CDR2 FYEKMQ (reference sequence). The CDR3 totals 16 residues. Losses at the gene ends were 5 bases for V and 4 bases for J; bases not matched to a gene: 7. The CDR3 here is CASSPPGLAGSDTQYF. Here the CDR3 DNA reads TGTGCCAGCAGCCCTCCAGGACTAGCGGGATCAGATACGCAGTATTTT.

This clonotype was recorded a few times. The gene calls are TRBV28 and TRBJ2-7, with TRBD2 as a possible D gene (6 bases). V lost 7 bases, J lost 2 bases, and 12 bases lay in between. The germline V gene has CDR1 MDHEN and CDR2 SYDVKM. CDR3 length equals 13 residues. CDR3 loop: CASIGGRTYEQYF. CDR3 bases: TGTGCCAGCATCGGGGGTCGGACCTACGAGCAGTACTTC.